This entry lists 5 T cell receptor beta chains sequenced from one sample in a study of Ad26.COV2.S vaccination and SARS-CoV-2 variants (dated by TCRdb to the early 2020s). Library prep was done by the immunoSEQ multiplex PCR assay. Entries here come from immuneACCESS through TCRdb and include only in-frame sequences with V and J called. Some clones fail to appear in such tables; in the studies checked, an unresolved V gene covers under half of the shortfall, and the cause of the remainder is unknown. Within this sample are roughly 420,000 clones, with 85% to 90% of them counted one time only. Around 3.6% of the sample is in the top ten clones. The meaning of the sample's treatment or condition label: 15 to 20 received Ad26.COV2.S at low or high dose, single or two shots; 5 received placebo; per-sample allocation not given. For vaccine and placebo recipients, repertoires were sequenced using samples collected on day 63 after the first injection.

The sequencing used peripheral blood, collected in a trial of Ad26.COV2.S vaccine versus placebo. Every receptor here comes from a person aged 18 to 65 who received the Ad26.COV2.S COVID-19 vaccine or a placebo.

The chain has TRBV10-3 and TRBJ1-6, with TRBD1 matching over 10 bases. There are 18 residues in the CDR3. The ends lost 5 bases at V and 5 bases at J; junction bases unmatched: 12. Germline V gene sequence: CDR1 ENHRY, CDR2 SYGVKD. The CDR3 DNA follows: TGTGCCATCAGTACCCATAAGGGGACAGGGGTCCATAATTCACCCCTCCACTTT. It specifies CAISTHKGTGVHNSPLHF.

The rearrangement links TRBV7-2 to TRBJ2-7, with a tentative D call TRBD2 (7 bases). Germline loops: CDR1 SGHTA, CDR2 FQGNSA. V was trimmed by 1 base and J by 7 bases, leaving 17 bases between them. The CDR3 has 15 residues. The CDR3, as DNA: TGTGCCAGCAGCTTAGTGGGGGGGCCGATGGGAGAGCAGTACTTC. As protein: CASSLVGGPMGEQYF.

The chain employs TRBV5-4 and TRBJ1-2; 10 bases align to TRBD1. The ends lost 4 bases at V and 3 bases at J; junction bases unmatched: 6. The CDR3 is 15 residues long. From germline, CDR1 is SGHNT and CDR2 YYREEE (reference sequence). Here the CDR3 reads CASSQSGTGDYGYTF. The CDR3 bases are TGTGCCAGCAGCCAGTCCGGGACAGGGGACTATGGCTACACCTTC.

The chain's CDR3 is CASSLFWGNEQFF. CDR3 bases: TGTGCCAGCAGCTTGTTTTGGGGAAATGAGCAGTTCTTC. The V and J genes are TRBV5-8 and TRBJ2-1, with D unclear. Trimming pared 1 base from V and 7 bases from J, leaving 9 bases between. The germline CDR1 and CDR2 sequences are SGHTS and YDEGEE. The CDR3 has 13 amino acids.

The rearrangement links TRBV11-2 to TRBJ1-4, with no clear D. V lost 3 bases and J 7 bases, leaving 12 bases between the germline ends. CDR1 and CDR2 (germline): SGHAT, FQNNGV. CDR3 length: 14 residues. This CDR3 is CASSLGSQAEKLFF. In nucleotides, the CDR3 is TGTGCCAGCAGCTTGGGATCCCAGGCTGAAAAACTGTTTTTT.